One and the same sample provided the 21 T cell receptor beta chains below, sequenced in a study of blood T cell repertoires in COVID-19 (dated by TCRdb to 2020 to 2022). The method was the immunoSEQ multiplex PCR assay. TCRdb obtained this table from immuneACCESS and retained in-frame rearrangements with V and J assigned. These tables miss some clones; where compared with another copy, unresolved V genes account for less than half of the shortfall, and the remainder is unexplained. This sample lists over 150,000 clones; about 88% were detected once. The top ten hold around 7% of the sample. Material: PBMCs or T cells enriched from blood (not recorded which). These receptors came from a man between 50 and 59 years old who had recovered from COVID-19.

The chain couples TRBV7-9 to TRBJ1-2; D is undetermined. Germline V lookup: CDR1 SEHNR, CDR2 FQNEAQ (reference sequence). This CDR3 spans 13 amino acids. Trimming cost V 4 bases and J 6 bases, with 12 bases left between them. The CDR3 loop is CASSYGLEDGYTF. The CDR3 region has the DNA TGTGCCAGCAGCTATGGACTGGAAGATGGCTACACCTTC.

V gene TRBV19 combines with J gene TRBJ1-2; 8 nucleotides match TRBD1. This CDR3 has 13 amino acids. The trim removed 7 bases at V and 7 bases at J, leaving 8 bases unmatched. Germline V CDR1 and CDR2: LNHDA, SQIVND (reference sequence). CDR3: CASNKQGDSGYTF. The CDR3 DNA reads TGTGCCAGTAACAAACAGGGGGATTCTGGCTACACCTTC. The full variable domain, completed using reference TRBV19 and TRBJ1-2, is DGGITQSPKYLFRKEGQNVTLSCEQNLNHDAMYWYRQDPGQGLRLIYYSQIVNDFQKGDIAEGYSVSREKKESFPLTVTSAQKNPTAFYLCASNKQGDSGYTFGSGTRLTVV.

This chain links TRBV7-2 with TRBJ2-1; TRBD1 matches at 10 bases. Germline CDR1 reads SGHTA; CDR2 reads FQGNSA. This CDR3 has 14 amino acids. Trimming at V came to 5 bases and at J to 6 bases, leaving 4 bases not matched to a gene. In nucleotides, the CDR3 is TGTGCCAGCAGCCGGGACAGGGGTAGCAATGAGCAGTTCTTC. Translating gives CASSRDRGSNEQFF.

The chain recombines TRBV18 with TRBJ2-1, with TRBD1 as a possible D gene (5 bases). The CDR3 has 14 residues. From germline, CDR1 is KGHSH and CDR2 LQKENI. Trimming shortened V by 0 bases and J by 10 bases, and 13 bases separated the two germline ends. For the CDR3, the DNA is TGTGCCAGCTCACCACCGAGGTGGGCAGGGGAGCAGTTCTTC. Its translation is CASSPPRWAGEQFF. Supplemented by reference TRBV18 and TRBJ2-1, the full variable domain reads NAGVMQNPRHLVRRRGQEARLRCSPMKGHSHVYWYRQLPEEGLKFMVYLQKENIIDESGMPKERFSAEFPKEGPSILRIQQVVRGDSAAYFCASSPPRWAGEQFFGPGTRLTVL.

This clone has more than one count but fewer than ten. The rearrangement links TRBV6-5 to TRBJ1-5; a possible D gene is TRBD1 (6 bases). The V end lost 6 bases, the J end lost 6 bases, and 12 bases lay between the germline ends. This CDR3 is built from 13 residues. Germline V gives CDR1 MNHEY, CDR2 SVGAGI. CDR3 nucleotides: TGTGCCAGCAGCCGGACAGATGGTCAGCCCCAGCATTTT. Residues: CASSRTDGQPQHF.

In its sample, this clone was seen once. The chain joins TRBV18 to TRBJ2-1; D is possibly TRBD1 (5 bases). V lost 3 bases to trimming and J lost 6 bases, with 9 bases between them. The germline gives CDR1 KGHSH, CDR2 LQKENI. This CDR3 spans 13 amino acids. CDR3 sequence: CASSPQGFNEQFF. The CDR3 coding sequence is TGTGCCAGCTCACCCCAGGGATTCAATGAGCAGTTCTTC.

The J gene is TRBJ2-1, the V gene TRBV2; 8 bases are a match to TRBD2. Trimming removed 4 bases from V and 8 bases from J; junction bases left unmatched: 4. Germline assignment: CDR1 SNHLY and CDR2 FYNNEI. This CDR3 comprises 13 residues. Written as DNA, the CDR3 is TGTGCCAGCAGTGCGGGGGGGCGTCATGAGCAGTTCTTC. This translates into CASSAGGRHEQFF. The variable domain in full, with the rest retrieved from reference TRBV2 and TRBJ2-1, is EPEVTQTPSHQVTQMGQEVILRCVPISNHLYFYWYRQILGQKVEFLVSFYNNEISEKSEIFDDQFSVERPDGSNFTLKIRSTKLEDSAMYFCASSAGGRHEQFFGPGTRLTVL.

This clone appeared many times. The V call is TRBV21-1, the J call TRBJ2-3; the table's D call of TRBD2 was not tested on the DNA. TRBV21-1 is a documented pseudogene. The CDR3 spans 14 residues. Written as DNA, the CDR3 is TGTGCCAGCAGCAAAGGGGACTACACAGATACGCAGTATTTT. This gives the protein CASSKGDYTDTQYF.

The chain has TRBV21-1 and TRBJ1-1. TRBV21-1 is a pseudogene locus. The CDR3 is 17 residues long. Here the CDR3 reads CASSMRDSWSMNTEAFF. The CDR3 nucleotides read TGTGCCAGCAGCATGAGGGACTCCTGGTCGATGAACACTGAAGCTTTCTTT.

V is TRBV2 and J is TRBJ2-3; no clear D gene. The germline V and J ends were trimmed by 4 bases and 3 bases, with 2 bases remaining between them. This CDR3 region has 11 residues. CDR1 is SNHLY and CDR2 is FYNNEI in the germline V gene. CDR3 amino acids: CASSATDTQYF. DNA of the CDR3: TGTGCCAGCAGTGCGACAGATACGCAGTATTTT.

The rearrangement joins TRBV10-1 to TRBJ2-6; D is unresolved. V lost 0 bases, J lost 0 bases, and 18 bases lay in between. In germline, CDR1 is WNHNN, CDR2 SYGVQD (reference sequence). The CDR3 has 20 amino acids. The CDR3, as DNA: TGCGCCAGCAGTGAGTCGAAGTGTACGTTGGCCGTCTCTGGGGCCAACGTCCTGACTTTC. Residues: CASSESKCTLAVSGANVLTF.

The chain employs TRBV4-3 and TRBJ1-3, with 8 bases identical to TRBD1. The trim removed 4 bases at V and 0 bases at J, leaving 2 bases unmatched. The germline CDR1 and CDR2 sequences are LGHNA and YSLEER. This CDR3 is built from 15 residues. CDR3 sequence reads: CASSPGGYSGNTIYF. The CDR3 DNA is TGCGCCAGCAGCCCAGGGGGCTACTCTGGAAACACCATATATTTT.

This clone was detected only a few times. The gene calls are TRBV6-5 and TRBJ2-5; D gene ambiguous. The CDR3 length is 11 residues. Trimming removed 6 bases at V and 1 base at J, with 3 bases between. Germline assignment: CDR1 MNHEY and CDR2 SVGAGI. The CDR3 loop is CASSRQETQYF. DNA of the CDR3: TGTGCCAGCAGCCGCCAAGAGACCCAGTACTTC.

The V gene is TRBV5-5, the J gene TRBJ1-6, with TRBD1 matching over 9 bases. J lost 8 bases, V lost 5 bases, and 8 bases had no gene match. The CDR3 spans 15 residues. Germline V lookup: CDR1 SGHKS, CDR2 YYEKEE (reference sequence). Here the CDR3 reads CASSRHRGLDSPLHF. CDR3 DNA: TGTGCCAGCAGTCGACACAGGGGGCTGGATTCACCCCTCCACTTT.

The genes are TRBV4-1 and TRBJ2-2; TRBD2 might be the D (5 bases). V was trimmed by 2 bases and J by 1 base, leaving 11 bases between them. CDR3 length: 16 amino acids. Germline loops: CDR1 MGHRA, CDR2 YSYEKL. The CDR3 DNA is TGCGCCAGCAGCCAACCCTCACTAGGGAACACCGGGGAGCTGTTTTTT. Protein product: CASSQPSLGNTGELFF.

This clone was seen many times. The chain uses TRBV5-6 and TRBJ1-5, with unresolved D. Deletions cut 0 bases from V and 0 bases from J, with 7 bases between. The CDR3 is made up of 15 amino acids. The germline V gene has CDR1 SGHDT and CDR2 YYEEEE. This CDR3 is CASSLGGFSNQPQHF. The CDR3 DNA is TGTGCCAGCAGCTTGGGAGGATTTAGCAATCAGCCCCAGCATTTT. Looking up the rest from reference TRBV5-6 and TRBJ1-5 gives the full variable domain: DAGVTQSPTHLIKTRGQQVTLRCSPKSGHDTVSWYQQALGQGPQFIFQYYEEEERQRGNFPDRFSGHQFPNYSSELNVNALLLGDSALYLCASSLGGFSNQPQHFGDGTRLSIL.

V gene TRBV5-1 combines with J gene TRBJ2-3; TRBD2 matches at 7 bases. This CDR3 comprises 13 residues. Unmatched junction bases numbered 8, after V lost 5 bases and J lost 8 bases. Germline lookup yields CDR1 SGHRS and CDR2 YFSETQ. CDR3 in amino acids: CASSLGLVGTQYF. CDR3 in DNA: TGCGCCAGCAGTCTTGGACTAGTCGGTACGCAGTATTTT.

CDR3 coding DNA: TGTGCCAGCAGCAATACAGGGGGCAGTGAAAAACTGTTTTTT. As protein: CASSNTGGSEKLFF. The chain links TRBV5-8 to TRBJ1-4; 9 positions agree with TRBD1. Per germline, CDR1 SGHTS and CDR2 YDEGEE. This CDR3 contains 14 residues. V was clipped by 4 bases and J by 7 bases; unmatched bases: 5.

The chain carries TRBV12-3 or TRBV12-4 and TRBJ1-2, with a possible D match to TRBD1 (6 bases). CDR3 length: 12 residues. V was trimmed by 9 bases and J by 3 bases, leaving 11 bases between them. The CDR3 DNA is TGTGCCAGTCAGGGGTTTGACTATGGCTACACCTTC. It is translated as CASQGFDYGYTF.

This rearrangement joins TRBV30 to TRBJ2-3; the D is unclear. Trimming left V 2 bases short and J 2 bases short, with 8 bases between. Germline V CDR1 and CDR2: GTSNPN, SVGIG (reference sequence). The CDR3 totals 13 residues. The CDR3 reads CAWSLNFTDTQYF. DNA of the CDR3: TGTGCCTGGAGTCTAAATTTCACAGATACGCAGTATTTT.

V is TRBV6-6 and J is TRBJ2-7; TRBD1 agrees at 8 bases. CDR3 length equals 12 residues. Trimming removed 7 bases from V and 6 bases from J; junction bases left unmatched: 5. Per germline, CDR1 MNHNY and CDR2 SVGAGI (reference sequence). DNA for the CDR3: TGTGCCAGCACCTCAGGGGGCGTCGAGCAGTACTTC. The encoded protein is CASTSGGVEQYF.